The present T cell receptor beta chain was sequenced within a study of blood T cell repertoires in COVID-19. Study-wide background: The origin of the acute and convalescent COVID-19 samples was the United States, Italy and Spain. T cells, B-cell-depleted T cells, or PBMCs supplied cDNA or gDNA.

Original methodology: Reference gene primer amplification gave estimated nucleated cell counts. TCRdb keeps only in-frame clones here, not all; method: immunoSEQ multiplex PCR. V, J and clone size reflect that table, while D and trimming were determined from the DNA. The table lists about 150,000 clones, roughly 88% of them singletons. This CDR3 has 15 amino acids. Unmatched junction bases numbered 5, after V lost 4 bases and J lost 3 bases. Per germline, CDR1 MDHEN and CDR2 SYDVKM. The TCR originated in a woman aged 55-69 years with acute or convalescent COVID-19. Sequenced material: peripheral blood. The chain uses TRBV28 and TRBJ1-2, with 10 bases fitting TRBD1. The CDR3 nucleotides are TGTGCCAGCAGTTCTGGACAGGGGGGATACTATGGCTACACCTTC. Its protein is CASSSGQGGYYGYTF.